The 18 T cell receptor beta chains presented below share a single source sample, sequenced in a study of T cell repertoires in cytomegalovirus infection. TCRdb re-called the reads with MiXCR, one entry per CDR3 protein. The table has some 270,000 distinct CDR3 sequences, over 15% seen once. The sequenced material came from CD8+ T cells from PBMCs. These TCRs come from a human donor in good health (CMV status not recorded). Some clones in this sample may be carry-over from other donors' samples.

This chain links TRBV9 with TRBJ1-4; TRBD1 is a possible D gene (5 bases). V dropped 0 bases and J dropped 7 bases, with 13 bases sitting between them. The germline V gene has CDR1 SGDLS and CDR2 YYNGEE. The CDR3 covers 15 residues. CDR3 sequence reads: CASSVASGVGEKLFF. The CDR3 DNA follows: TGTGCCAGCAGCGTAGCTTCGGGGGTTGGTGAAAAACTGTTTTTT.

This clonotype has only a few counts. The genes are TRBV29-1 and TRBJ1-2; TRBD1 matches 7 bases. In germline, CDR1 is SQVTM, CDR2 ANQGSEA. The CDR3 sequence is 14 residues long. The ends lost 5 bases at V and 3 bases at J; junction bases unmatched: 9. CDR3 bases: TGCAGCGTTTCTGACAGGGCCGAATACTATGGCTACACCTTC. This gives the protein CSVSDRAEYYGYTF.

V and J are TRBV5-4 and TRBJ1-1, with TRBD1 as a possible D gene (5 bases). CDR3 length equals 15 residues. Germline V gives CDR1 SGHNT, CDR2 YYREEE (reference sequence). Trimming shortened V by 2 bases and J by 1 base, and 12 bases separated the two germline ends. Here the CDR3 DNA reads TGTGCCAGCAGCTTAAATCCCCAGGGGAACACTGAAGCTTTCTTT. This codes for CASSLNPQGNTEAFF.

This clonotype was detected a few times. J is TRBJ1-1 and V is TRBV6-2 or TRBV6-3; tentatively, D is TRBD1 (5 bases). The germline gives CDR1 MNHEY, CDR2 SVGEGT. The CDR3 runs to 18 residues. V dropped 2 bases and J dropped 0 bases, with 19 bases sitting between them. CDR3 amino acids: CASSYPRDYHPMNTEAFF. DNA of the CDR3: TGTGCCAGCAGTTACCCCAGGGATTACCATCCAATGAACACTGAAGCTTTCTTT.

This clonotype was found many times. The chain joins TRBV7-6 to TRBJ2-1; TRBD1 is a possible D gene (5 bases). Germline assignment: CDR1 SGHVS and CDR2 FNYEAQ. V was trimmed by 4 bases and J by 1 base, leaving 14 bases between them. The CDR3 extends over 16 amino acids. The CDR3 region is CASSSETAPSYNEQFF. DNA for the CDR3: TGTGCCAGCAGCTCCGAGACAGCCCCATCCTACAATGAGCAGTTCTTC.

V gene TRBV29-1 combines with J gene TRBJ2-5, with D unclear. There are 12 residues in the CDR3. V gave up 3 bases and J gave up 4 bases, with 9 bases separating them. Per the germline V gene, CDR1 is SQVTM and CDR2 is ANQGSEA. The CDR3 region is CSVEGRGETQYF. The CDR3 coding sequence is TGCAGCGTTGAGGGCAGAGGAGAGACCCAGTACTTC.

The sample holds many counts of this clonotype. The CDR3 DNA follows: TGCAGTGCTCCGCCTGAGACGGGGGGCCAGCCCCAGCATTTT. Protein product: CSAPPETGGQPQHF. V usage is TRBV20-1 and J usage is TRBJ1-5; D possibly corresponds to TRBD1 (6 bases). The CDR3 extends over 14 amino acids. Trimming removed 5 bases at V and 7 bases at J, with 18 bases between. The germline V gene encodes CDR1 DFQATT and CDR2 SNEGSKA (reference sequence).

The chain is built from TRBV7-3 and TRBJ2-5, with TRBD1 identical over 9 bases. The CDR3 spans 14 residues. Germline V gene lookup returns CDR1 SGHTA and CDR2 FQGTGA. The V gene end was trimmed by 4 bases and the J gene end by 4 bases; junction bases not matched to a gene: 4. The CDR3 DNA reads as TGTGCCAGCAGCTCAACAGGGGGCAGAGAGACCCAGTACTTC. This encodes CASSSTGGRETQYF.

This clonotype has a handful of counts. The rearrangement uses TRBV25-1 and TRBJ2-1; possible D gene TRBD2, 5 bases. Germline values: CDR1 MGHDK, CDR2 SYGVNS. Trimming stripped 0 bases from V and 0 bases from J, with 15 bases between. CDR3 length: 18 amino acids. The CDR3 here is CASSEYGIASSSYNEQFF. The CDR3 nucleotides read TGTGCCAGCAGTGAATACGGGATAGCGTCGAGCTCCTACAATGAGCAGTTCTTC.

In this sample, this clonotype turned up many times. V is TRBV12-3 or TRBV12-4 and J is TRBJ2-5; unclear D gene. The CDR3 loop spans 15 amino acids. The germline V and J ends were trimmed by 5 bases and 1 base, with 14 bases remaining between them. CDR3 residues: CASSRQGFTQETQYF. The CDR3 DNA reads as TGTGCCAGCAGTAGACAAGGCTTCACCCAAGAGACCCAGTACTTC.

The sample holds a few counts of this clonotype. The chain uses TRBV6-6 and TRBJ2-5, with D unclear. Germline loops: CDR1 MNHNY, CDR2 SVGAGI (reference sequence). The V gene lost 6 bases and the J gene lost 9 bases, with 14 bases spanning the gap. This CDR3 spans 12 amino acids. In DNA, the CDR3 is TGTGCCAGCAGAGACCTCTTGGTGGCCCAGTACTTC. Translated: CASRDLLVAQYF.

This clonotype has a handful of counts. Compared with germline, one end of the junction differs, possibly owing to a read error. The genes are TRBV12-5 and TRBJ1-1, with TRBD1 as a possible D gene (5 bases). Germline V gene sequence: CDR1 LGHNT, CDR2 FRNRAP. This CDR3 is 12 amino acids long. CDR3 bases: TGTGCTAGTGGGTTGGGGGGCACTGAAGCTTTCTTT. Translating gives CASGLGGTEAFF.

This clonotype was seen at least ten times. The chain combines TRBV7-9 with TRBJ1-1; 7 bases map to TRBD1. The germline V gene encodes CDR1 SEHNR and CDR2 FQNEAQ (reference sequence). CDR3 size: 16 residues. Losses at the gene ends were 3 bases for V and 2 bases for J; bases not matched to a gene: 9. The CDR3 loop is CASSLGDRTLNTEAFF. For the CDR3, the DNA is TGTGCCAGCAGCTTGGGGGACAGAACCCTTAACACTGAAGCTTTCTTT.

In its sample, this clonotype was seen many times. The rearrangement uses TRBV7-8 and TRBJ2-5, with D perhaps matching TRBD1 (6 bases). Between the trimmed V and J ends, which lost 2 bases and 6 bases, there was a span of 13 bases. The CDR3 is 14 amino acids. Germline CDR1 is SGHVS and CDR2 is FQNEAQ. CDR3 coding DNA: TGTGCCAGCAGCTTATCAGGGGTCGGAAAGACCCAGTACTTC. Amino acid sequence: CASSLSGVGKTQYF.

V usage is TRBV27 and J usage is TRBJ2-3, with no clear D. The CDR3 has 13 amino acids. In germline, CDR1 is MNHEY, CDR2 SMNVEV (reference sequence). V was pared by 3 bases and J by 4 bases, with 8 bases between. This CDR3 is CASSFRLPDTQYF. Here the CDR3 DNA reads TGTGCCAGCAGTTTCCGTCTTCCAGATACGCAGTATTTT.

This clonotype was seen a handful of times. This chain links TRBV4-3 with TRBJ2-1, with 8 nucleotides matching TRBD1. Germline V gene data show CDR1 as LGHNA and CDR2 as YSLEER. Trimming took 2 bases from V and 6 from J; bases not matched to a gene: 15. This CDR3 is 18 amino acids long. The CDR3 nucleotides are TGCGCCAGCAGCCAACATCTATCGGCACAGGGGGATCTCAATGAGCAGTTCTTC. Protein product: CASSQHLSAQGDLNEQFF.

The V and J genes are TRBV7-9 and TRBJ1-1; no reliable D call. CDR1 and CDR2 (germline): SEHNR, FQNEAQ (reference sequence). This CDR3 comprises 13 residues. The ends were cut back, 3 bases at V and 6 bases at J, with 11 bases in the middle. Here the CDR3 reads CASSFEGTPEAFF. CDR3 nucleotide sequence: TGTGCCAGCAGCTTCGAGGGTACCCCTGAAGCTTTCTTT.

V is TRBV6-2 or TRBV6-3 and J is TRBJ1-1; D gene uncertain. The ends were cut back, 7 bases at V and 5 bases at J, with 17 bases in the middle. The length of the CDR3 is 14 residues. Germline V lookup: CDR1 MNHEY, CDR2 SVGEGT. CDR3 coding DNA: TGTGCCAGCAACGACGTGGGCGCGGAGACTGAAGCTTTCTTT. Translating gives CASNDVGAETEAFF.